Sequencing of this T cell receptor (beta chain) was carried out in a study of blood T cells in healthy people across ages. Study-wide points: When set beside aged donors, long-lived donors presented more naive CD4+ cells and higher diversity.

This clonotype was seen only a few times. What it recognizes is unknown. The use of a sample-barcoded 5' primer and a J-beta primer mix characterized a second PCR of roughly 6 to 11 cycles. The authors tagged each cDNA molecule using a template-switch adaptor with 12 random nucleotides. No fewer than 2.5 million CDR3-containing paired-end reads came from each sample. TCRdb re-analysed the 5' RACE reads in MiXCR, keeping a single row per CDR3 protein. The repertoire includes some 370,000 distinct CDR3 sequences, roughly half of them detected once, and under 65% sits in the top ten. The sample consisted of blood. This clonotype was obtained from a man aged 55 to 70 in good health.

The CDR3 DNA sequence: TGTGCCAGCAGTGGACAGGGGGCCGCCTATGGCTACACCTTC. Translated: CASSGQGAAYGYTF. V and J are TRBV6-5 and TRBJ1-2, with 11 bases that match TRBD1. The CDR3 runs 14 residues. The germline CDR1 and CDR2 sequences are MNHEY and SVGAGI. Germline trimming cut 5 bases from V and 4 bases from J; bases unmatched to any gene: 3.